The clone carrying this T cell receptor beta chain was picked up many times. What it recognizes is unknown. Authors of the study amplified TCR beta CDR3 regions from RNA transcripts. Researchers ran a first-round RT-PCR on the TCR CDR3 using the HTBI primer set. TCRdb called the multiplex PCR reads again in MiXCR, with one record for every CDR3 protein. The data contain under 400,000 distinct CDR3 sequences, less than 15% of them singletons. V lost 2 bases, J lost 4 bases, and 12 bases lay in between. The CDR3 runs to 15 residues. Germline lookup yields CDR1 LNHDA and CDR2 SQIVND (reference sequence). Those patients with uncontrolled infection, other autoimmune disease, pregnancy or lactation were excluded. The data stem from a study of T cells in Graves' hyperthyroidism and ophthalmopathy. General study results and limits: The model predicted ophthalmopathy a median around 6 months before onset.

Sequenced material: blood. This TCR was sampled from a woman under 30 with Graves' hyperthyroidism. J is TRBJ2-1 and V is TRBV19; a possible D gene is TRBD1 (6 bases). This chain's CDR3 is CASSILGAEYNEQFF. The CDR3 nucleotides read TGTGCCAGTAGTATACTGGGGGCAGAGTACAATGAGCAGTTCTTC.